A selection of T cell receptor beta chains follows, all from one sample in a study of blood T cell repertoires in COVID-19. Only in-frame clones appear in the TCRdb table, and some are missing; sequencing was by immunoSEQ multiplex PCR. The top ten hold around 0.86% of the sample, which has approximately 340,000 clones, approximately 89% seen once. The source material was PBMCs or T cells enriched from blood (not recorded which). Source of these receptors: a woman between 40 and 50 years old who had been exposed to COVID-19. The CDR3 runs from the conserved cysteine through the conserved F or W. Each record gives: J gene, V gene, D gene, clone size, CDR3 DNA, CDR3 protein. The D gene is left open where the match is weak. Size values are once, few and many counts, or a class for expanded clones, and some rows have none.

>TRBJ2-2|TRBV19|-|once
TGTGCCAGTACCCTACGCCCGGGGCGGGACAGTTACACCGGGGAGCTGTTTTTT
CASTLRPGRDSYTGELFF
>TRBJ1-2|TRBV10-2|-|-
TGCGCCAGCAGTCCGGTGGTGGGAGACTATGGCTACACCTTC
CASSPVVGDYGYTF
>TRBJ1-3|TRBV6-5|-|-
TGTGCCAGCAGTTACTCCGGGGAAGTATCTGGAAACACCATATATTTT
CASSYSGEVSGNTIYF
>TRBJ2-7|TRBV10-3|TRBD2|-
TGTGCCATCAGTGACCTAGGACTAGCGGGGGTTCGGCAGTACTTC
CAISDLGLAGVRQYF
>TRBJ2-7|TRBV3-1/TRBV3-2|-|-
TGTGCCAGCAGCCCCTGGAGCTCCTACGAGCAGTACTTC
CASSPWSSYEQYF
>TRBJ1-3|TRBV2|-|-
TGTGCCAGCAGTTATATGGGAAACACCATATATTTT
CASSYMGNTIYF
>TRBJ1-6|TRBV3-1/TRBV3-2|TRBD1|-
TGTGCCAGCAGTAGGACAGGACCCGAATCACCCCTCCACTTT
CASSRTGPESPLHF
>TRBJ1-2|TRBV14|-|-
TGTGCCAGCAGCCCTCGAATAAGGACAGTGAATGCCTTC
CASSPRIRTVNAF
>TRBJ1-1|TRBV19|-|-
TGTGCCAGTAGTATTATAGCTGAGAACACTGAAGCTTTCTTT
CASSIIAENTEAFF
>TRBJ2-1|TRBV7-3|TRBD1|few
TGTGCCAGCAGCCGGGACAGATCTTACAATGAGCAGTTCTTC
CASSRDRSYNEQFF
>TRBJ2-7|TRBV7-2|TRBD2|-
TGTGCCAGCAGCTTCATAGCGGGGGGGAAGTCCTACGAGCAGTACTTC
CASSFIAGGKSYEQYF
>TRBJ2-7|TRBV7-2|TRBD2|-
TGTGCCAGCACCCCCGTGACTAGCGGGAGGGAATCTTACGAGCAGTACTTC
CASTPVTSGRESYEQYF
>TRBJ1-1|TRBV11-3|-|-
TGTGCCAGCAGCGGCCAGGCGTTGAACACTGAAGCTTTCTTT
CASSGQALNTEAFF
>TRBJ1-1|TRBV27|-|-
TGTGCCAGCAGTTTAAACTCGAACACTGAAGCTTTCTTT
CASSLNSNTEAFF
>TRBJ2-3|TRBV2|TRBD2|-
TGTGCCAGCAGTGACGAGCGGGGGCCCACAGATACGCAGTATTTT
CASSDERGPTDTQYF
>TRBJ2-6|TRBV5-4|-|-
TGTGCCAGCAGTCGGGACTTCTCTGGGGCCAACGTCCTGACTTTC
CASSRDFSGANVLTF
>TRBJ1-2|TRBV18|-|-
TGTGCCAGCTCACCAACGACAGAGACCTATGGCTACACCTTC
CASSPTTETYGYTF
>TRBJ2-5|TRBV30|-|-
TGTGCCTGGAGTCAAGGGCAGGGGCAAGAGACCCAGTACTTC
CAWSQGQGQETQYF
>TRBJ1-2|TRBV11-3|-|-
TGTGCCAGCAGCTTAGATTCCCGGGCCAGGGGAGCTAACTATGGCTACACCTTC
CASSLDSRARGANYGYTF
>TRBJ2-3|TRBV7-9|TRBD1|few
TGTGCCAGCAGCTCGCTCCGGGACAGGGTATTACAAGCAGATACGCAGTATTTT
CASSSLRDRVLQADTQYF
>TRBJ1-1|TRBV4-1|-|-
TGCGCCAGCAGCCAAGATAAAGGGCGGAGGGAAGGGAACACTGAAGCTTTCTTT
CASSQDKGRREGNTEAFF